The 28 T cell receptor beta chains listed next were all sequenced from one sample in a study of cytomegalovirus exposure and HLA in healthy donors (dated by TCRdb to the late 2010s). Library creation used the immunoSEQ multiplex PCR assay. A mixture of 60 forward primers for TCR Vbeta segments and 13 reverse primers for TCR Jbeta segments was used in the multiplex PCR. Sourced from immuneACCESS, this table was stored by TCRdb with only in-frame sequences that have V and J called. A share of the clones is absent; for the studies checked, an unresolved V gene accounts for under half, and the remainder has no known explanation. This sample lists about 130,000 clones; more than 75% were detected once. The top ten clones comprise 8.1% of the sample. Sequencing was carried out using PBMCs. The receptors come from a woman between 45 and 65 years old in good health and CMV-seropositive.

The chain carries TRBV2 and TRBJ1-2; D not certain. Trimming removed 3 bases from V and 0 bases from J, with 2 bases in between. The V gene's germline CDR1 is SNHLY and CDR2 FYNNEI. The CDR3 is made up of 12 amino acids. This CDR3 is CASSDTNYGYTF. In DNA form, the CDR3 reads TGTGCCAGCAGTGACACTAACTATGGCTACACCTTC.

The V gene is TRBV19, the J gene TRBJ1-5; possible D gene TRBD1, 6 bases. Per the germline V gene, CDR1 is LNHDA and CDR2 is SQIVND (reference sequence). The CDR3 contains 14 residues. Trimming removed 2 bases at V and 6 bases at J, with 11 bases between. CDR3 DNA: TGTGCCAGTAGTATACGGCAGGGGAGTCAGCCCCAGCATTTT. It codes for CASSIRQGSQPQHF.

V usage is TRBV5-1 and J usage is TRBJ2-1, with D possibly TRBD2 on 7 matching bases. V lost 7 bases to trimming and J lost 6 bases, with 20 bases between them. Germline V lookup: CDR1 SGHRS, CDR2 YFSETQ. The CDR3 loop spans 15 amino acids. DNA of the CDR3: TGCGCCAGCTCCCCACGCGGGGGCCTCGGCAATGAGCAGTTCTTC. It encodes CASSPRGGLGNEQFF.

This clone is a singleton in its sample. V and J are TRBV12-5 and TRBJ2-1, with no clear D. The germline V and J ends were trimmed by 0 bases and 0 bases, with 15 bases remaining between them. Germline lookup yields CDR1 LGHNT and CDR2 FRNRAP. CDR3 length: 18 amino acids. The DNA of the CDR3 is TGTGCTAGTGGTTTGGTAACACCGATCCCTAGCTCCTACAATGAGCAGTTCTTC. Protein sequence: CASGLVTPIPSSYNEQFF.

The chain links TRBV6-6 to TRBJ1-3; D is unclear. Trimming stripped 2 bases from V and 0 bases from J, with 8 bases between. The CDR3 spans 15 residues. In germline, CDR1 is MNHNY, CDR2 SVGAGI (reference sequence). CDR3 bases: TGTGCCAGCAGTTACCCGGGGAACTCTGGAAACACCATATATTTT. Its translation is CASSYPGNSGNTIYF.

CDR3 loop: CASRDNGFEAFF. The CDR3 DNA sequence: TGTGCCAGCAGAGACAATGGGTTTGAAGCTTTCTTT. The rearrangement uses TRBV6-1 and TRBJ1-1; the D is unclear. The V and J ends lost 6 bases and 7 bases respectively, with 12 bases between them. Germline V lookup: CDR1 MNHNS, CDR2 SASEGT. The CDR3 consists of 12 residues.

This clone is a singleton in its sample. The V and J genes are TRBV19 and TRBJ2-1, with D tentatively TRBD2 (7 bases). V lost 2 bases and J 10 bases, leaving 15 bases between the germline ends. Germline V gene sequence: CDR1 LNHDA, CDR2 SQIVND (reference sequence). This CDR3 comprises 14 residues. The CDR3 sequence is CASSISGGPLEQFF. The DNA for the CDR3 is TGTGCCAGTAGTATATCCGGGGGGCCATTGGAGCAGTTCTTC. The full variable domain, rest sourced from reference TRBV19 and TRBJ2-1, is DGGITQSPKYLFRKEGQNVTLSCEQNLNHDAMYWYRQDPGQGLRLIYYSQIVNDFQKGDIAEGYSVSREKKESFPLTVTSAQKNPTAFYLCASSISGGPLEQFFGPGTRLTVL.

This chain joins TRBV6-1 and TRBJ1-1; 8 positions agree with TRBD1. The germline V gene has CDR1 MNHNS and CDR2 SASEGT. V shed 4 bases and J 2 bases; nucleotides not matched to a gene: 9. This CDR3 is built from 16 residues. The CDR3 DNA follows: TGTGCCAGCAGTGGACCGCGACAGGGGAAAAACACTGAAGCTTTCTTT. Translated, it gives CASSGPRQGKNTEAFF.

CDR3 sequence reads: CATSQGQETQYF. The CDR3 coding sequence is TGTGCCACTTCGCAGGGCCAAGAGACCCAGTACTTC. The chain combines TRBV10-3 with TRBJ2-5, with D possibly TRBD1 on 5 matching bases. V lost 10 bases and J lost 1, with 10 bases in between. CDR1 and CDR2 (germline): ENHRY, SYGVKD. CDR3 size: 12 residues.

The chain links TRBV15 to TRBJ2-2; perhaps TRBD1 as D (5 bases). V dropped 4 bases and J dropped 5 bases, with 14 bases sitting between them. The CDR3 is 15 amino acids. Germline values: CDR1 LNHNV, CDR2 YYDKDF (reference sequence). The CDR3 here is CATSKGLGSTGELFF. Here the CDR3 DNA reads TGTGCCACCAGCAAGGGGTTGGGGTCGACCGGGGAGCTGTTTTTT.

V and J are TRBV6-6 and TRBJ1-1; D is undetermined. V was cut by 6 bases and J by 3 bases, with 8 bases left in between. This CDR3 spans 12 amino acids. Germline CDR1 is MNHNY and CDR2 is SVGAGI (reference sequence). The CDR3 spells CASSLRYTEAFF. The CDR3 nucleotides read TGTGCCAGCAGCCTCAGATACACTGAAGCTTTCTTT.

The V call is TRBV19, the J call TRBJ2-1; TRBD2 aligns across 13 bases. Germline CDR1 reads LNHDA; CDR2 reads SQIVND (reference sequence). V trimming: 4 bases; J trimming: 0 bases; junction bases outside the gene matches: 0. The CDR3 sequence is 16 residues long. The CDR3, as DNA: TGTGCCAGTAGTAGGACTAGCGGGAGCTCCTACAATGAGCAGTTCTTC. This codes for CASSRTSGSSYNEQFF.

This sequence joins TRBV28 and TRBJ2-1, with D perhaps TRBD1 (5 bases). Germline V gene sequence: CDR1 MDHEN, CDR2 SYDVKM. CDR3 length equals 15 residues. V lost 5 bases, J lost 0 bases, and 11 bases lay in between. The CDR3 loop reads CASSPQTVSYNEQFF. CDR3 nucleotide sequence: TGTGCCAGCAGTCCCCAGACAGTCTCCTACAATGAGCAGTTCTTC.

V is TRBV5-1 and J is TRBJ2-7; TRBD1 agrees at 10 bases. The CDR3 is 14 residues long. V was pared by 0 bases and J by 4 bases, with 1 base of the junction left unmatched. Germline loops: CDR1 SGHRS, CDR2 YFSETQ. CDR3 loop: CASSLVGQGYEQYF. CDR3 coding DNA: TGCGCCAGCAGCTTGGTGGGACAGGGGTACGAGCAGTACTTC.

As DNA, the CDR3 is TGCGCCAGCAGCCGCGCCGGGACTAGGGACGAGCAGTACTTC. Translating it yields CASSRAGTRDEQYF. This sequence joins TRBV5-1 and TRBJ2-7; 8 nucleotides line up with TRBD2. The ends lost 4 bases at V and 5 bases at J; junction bases unmatched: 8. Germline lookup yields CDR1 SGHRS and CDR2 YFSETQ. The CDR3 length is 14 residues.

The V and J genes are TRBV9 and TRBJ2-7; 13 nucleotides agree with TRBD2. The J segment lost 5 bases and the V segment lost 0 bases, leaving 2 bases of the junction unmatched. The germline gives CDR1 SGDLS, CDR2 YYNGEE. The CDR3 has 15 amino acids. The CDR3, as DNA: TGTGCCAGCAGCGTAGCGGGGACTAGCGGGAACGAGCAGTACTTC. It translates to CASSVAGTSGNEQYF.

V is TRBV23-1 and J is TRBJ1-1; D not certain. TRBV23-1 is flagged as an ORF with uncertain function. V dropped 3 bases and J dropped 7 bases, with 21 bases sitting between them. CDR3 size: 16 residues. The CDR3 nucleotides read TGCGCCAGCAGTCACCCCTGGGCATGGCCCCCCGATGAAGCTTTCTTT. Its protein is CASSHPWAWPPDEAFF.

The chain has TRBV14 and TRBJ1-1; D unresolved. Germline CDR1 reads SGHDN; CDR2 reads FVKESK. CDR3 size: 13 residues. The V end was cut by 2 bases, the J end by 1 base, with 5 bases between. The CDR3 loop is CASSQYGNTEAFF. The CDR3 DNA reads TGTGCCAGCAGCCAATACGGGAACACTGAAGCTTTCTTT. The whole variable domain, remainder taken from reference TRBV14 and TRBJ1-1, is EAGVTQFPSHSVIEKGQTVTLRCDPISGHDNLYWYRRVMGKEIKFLLHFVKESKQDESGMPNNRFLAERTGGTYSTLKVQPAELEDSGVYFCASSQYGNTEAFFGQGTRLTVV.

V gene TRBV6-5 combines with J gene TRBJ2-7; weak D call: TRBD1 (6 bases). The CDR3 is 14 amino acids. V lost 3 bases and J lost 1, with 10 bases in between. CDR1 MNHEY and CDR2 SVGAGI come from the germline V gene. Here the CDR3 reads CASSYGGGSYEQYF. CDR3 coding DNA: TGTGCCAGCAGTTATGGGGGCGGGTCCTACGAGCAGTACTTC.

This chain uses TRBV27 with TRBJ2-7, with D hard to call. Germline V CDR1 and CDR2: MNHEY, SMNVEV (reference sequence). V lost 2 bases and J 4 bases, leaving 12 bases between the germline ends. This CDR3 has 14 amino acids. In nucleotides, the CDR3 is TGTGCCAGCAGTTTAATGGGCAACCGATACGAGCAGTACTTC. It specifies CASSLMGNRYEQYF.

This chain connects TRBV11-3 to TRBJ1-4; the match to TRBD1 covers 8 bases. The germline V gene encodes CDR1 SGHNT and CDR2 YENEEA. The CDR3 has 18 residues. V lost 5 bases and J lost 1; bases outside the gene matches: 12. CDR3 amino acids: CASSTGGKTGETNEKLFF. CDR3 DNA sequence: TGTGCCAGCAGCACAGGAGGTAAGACAGGGGAAACTAATGAAAAACTGTTTTTT.

This chain connects TRBV19 to TRBJ2-4; 8 bases fit TRBD2. This CDR3 has 13 residues. Germline V gene sequence: CDR1 LNHDA, CDR2 SQIVND (reference sequence). After removal of 1 base from V and 11 bases from J, the junction contained 4 bases not matched to a gene. Here the CDR3 reads CASSIGGLGLQYF. As DNA, the CDR3 is TGTGCCAGTAGTATAGGGGGACTAGGGCTTCAGTACTTC.

The sample holds a few counts of this clone. V usage is TRBV11-2 and J usage is TRBJ2-7; D ambiguous. From germline, CDR1 is SGHAT and CDR2 FQNNGV. Trimming took 0 bases from V and 1 from J, leaving 10 bases between them. The CDR3 totals 15 residues. The CDR3 here is CASSLDVWQSYEQYF. CDR3 nucleotides: TGTGCCAGCAGCTTAGATGTTTGGCAGTCCTACGAGCAGTACTTC.

Only one count was recorded for this clone. J is TRBJ1-1 and V is TRBV2; a weak D match, TRBD1 (6 bases). Germline CDR1 and CDR2: SNHLY and FYNNEI. CDR3 length: 13 residues. The germline V and J ends were trimmed by 8 bases and 4 bases, with 14 bases remaining between them. The CDR3 bases are TGTGCCAGCTTAACAGGGCCGGGCACTGAAGCTTTCTTT. Translated, it gives CASLTGPGTEAFF. Using reference TRBV2 and TRBJ1-1 for the parts outside the CDR3, the full variable domain is EPEVTQTPSHQVTQMGQEVILRCVPISNHLYFYWYRQILGQKVEFLVSFYNNEISEKSEIFDDQFSVERPDGSNFTLKIRSTKLEDSAMYFCASLTGPGTEAFFGQGTRLTVV.

The V and J genes are TRBV10-3 and TRBJ1-1; 8 bases are a match to TRBD1. Germline lookup yields CDR1 ENHRY and CDR2 SYGVKD. The J segment lost 3 bases and the V segment lost 3 bases, leaving 15 bases of the junction unmatched. This CDR3 has 18 amino acids. This chain's CDR3 is CAISELTPGGGRYTEAFF. The CDR3 DNA follows: TGTGCCATCAGTGAATTAACCCCAGGGGGCGGCCGGTACACTGAAGCTTTCTTT.

This rearrangement joins TRBV28 to TRBJ1-4; D perhaps matches TRBD1 (6 bases). Per germline, CDR1 MDHEN and CDR2 SYDVKM. The V end was cut by 6 bases, the J end by 7 bases, with 18 bases between. CDR3 size: 15 residues. CDR3 sequence (DNA): TGTGCCAGCAGCCGCCCGGCAGGGGAAGGTGAAAAACTGTTTTTT. Encoded protein: CASSRPAGEGEKLFF.

The rearrangement joins TRBV19 to TRBJ2-1; 12 bases agree with TRBD2. Trimming at V came to 2 bases and at J to 5 bases, leaving 4 bases not matched to a gene. This CDR3 is 16 amino acids long. In germline, CDR1 is LNHDA, CDR2 SQIVND (reference sequence). The CDR3 region is CASSIQLAGGDNEQFF. The CDR3 DNA is TGTGCCAGTAGTATACAACTAGCGGGAGGAGACAATGAGCAGTTCTTC.

This clone appeared a few times. The chain carries TRBV5-1 and TRBJ2-3; 13 positions agree with TRBD2. Looked up from germline, CDR1 is SGHRS and CDR2 is YFSETQ. V was pared by 3 bases and J by 4 bases, with 5 bases of the junction left unmatched. This CDR3 is 16 amino acids long. The CDR3 protein is CASSYGLAGEADTQYF. As DNA, the CDR3 is TGCGCCAGCAGCTACGGACTAGCGGGAGAGGCAGATACGCAGTATTTT.